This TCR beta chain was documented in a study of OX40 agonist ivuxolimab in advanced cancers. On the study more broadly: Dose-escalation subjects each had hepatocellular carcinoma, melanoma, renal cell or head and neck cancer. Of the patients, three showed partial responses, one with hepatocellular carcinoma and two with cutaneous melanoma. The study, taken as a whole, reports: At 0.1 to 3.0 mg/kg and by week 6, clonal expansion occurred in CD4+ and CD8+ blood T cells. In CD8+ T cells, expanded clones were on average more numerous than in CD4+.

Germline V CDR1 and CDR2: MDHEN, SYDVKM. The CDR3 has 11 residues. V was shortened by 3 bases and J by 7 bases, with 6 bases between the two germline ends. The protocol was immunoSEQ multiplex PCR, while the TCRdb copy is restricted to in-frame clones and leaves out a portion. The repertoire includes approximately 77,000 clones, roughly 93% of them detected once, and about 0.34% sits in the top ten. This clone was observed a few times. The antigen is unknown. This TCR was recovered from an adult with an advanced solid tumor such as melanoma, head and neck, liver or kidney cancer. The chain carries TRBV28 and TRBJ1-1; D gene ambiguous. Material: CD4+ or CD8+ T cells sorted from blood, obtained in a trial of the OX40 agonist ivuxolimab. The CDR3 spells CASSFMGEAFF. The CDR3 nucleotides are TGTGCCAGCAGTTTTATGGGTGAAGCTTTCTTT.